The rows below give T cell receptor beta chains drawn from one sample of a study of blood T cell repertoires in COVID-19. The protocol was immunoSEQ multiplex PCR, while the TCRdb copy is restricted to in-frame clones and leaves out a portion. The sample comprises roughly 240,000 clones, 75% to 85% of which are singletons, and 8.5% to 9.5% rests with the top ten. The sequencing input was PBMCs or T cells enriched from blood (not recorded which). These receptors all come from a woman aged 50 to 60 with acute COVID-19. Both conserved end residues are part of each CDR3. Each record gives: J gene, V gene, clone size, D gene, CDR3 DNA, CDR3 protein. A D gene is named only where the DNA matches it firmly. Not every row has a clone size; where given, it reads once, few, many or a size class.

j_gene: TRBJ1-5
v_gene: TRBV19
abundance: -
d_gene: -
CDR3nt: TGTGCCAGTATCCGGGGTCCCGGGTACGATCAGCCCCAGCATTTT
CDR3aa: CASIRGPGYDQPQHF

j_gene: TRBJ1-1
v_gene: TRBV7-3
abundance: -
d_gene: -
CDR3nt: TGTGCCAGCAGCTTAACCACCGCAGGCTCTATGAACACTGAAGCTTTCTTT
CDR3aa: CASSLTTAGSMNTEAFF

j_gene: TRBJ1-4
v_gene: TRBV3-1/TRBV3-2
abundance: once
d_gene: TRBD1
CDR3nt: TGTGCCAGCAGCCAATCAGACAGGGCCGGCGAAAAACTGTTTTTT
CDR3aa: CASSQSDRAGEKLFF

j_gene: TRBJ1-4
v_gene: TRBV5-8
abundance: -
d_gene: TRBD1
CDR3nt: TGTGCCAGCAGCTTGGAGGGCAGGGGGCCGGATAATGAAAAACTGTTTTTT
CDR3aa: CASSLEGRGPDNEKLFF

j_gene: TRBJ1-1
v_gene: TRBV11-2
abundance: -
d_gene: -
CDR3nt: TGTGCCAGCAGCTTAGAGAGAGGGATCACTGAAGCTTTCTTT
CDR3aa: CASSLERGITEAFF

j_gene: TRBJ1-5
v_gene: TRBV30
abundance: -
d_gene: -
CDR3nt: TGTGCCTGGAGCCCGTCCCTTAGGAGGGAAGGAAAGCCCCAGCATTTT
CDR3aa: CAWSPSLRREGKPQHF

j_gene: TRBJ1-5
v_gene: TRBV18
abundance: -
d_gene: TRBD1
CDR3nt: TGTGCCAGCTCACCCCGACAGGGGACTCAGCCCCAGCATTTT
CDR3aa: CASSPRQGTQPQHF

j_gene: TRBJ1-4
v_gene: TRBV11-2
abundance: -
d_gene: -
CDR3nt: TGTGCCAGCAGCTTAGTTCAGGGTGTGACTAATGAAAAACTGTTTTTT
CDR3aa: CASSLVQGVTNEKLFF

j_gene: TRBJ1-3
v_gene: TRBV7-8
abundance: -
d_gene: TRBD1
CDR3nt: TGTGCCAGCAGTAGCGCCGGGACAGGGATTAGTTCTGGAAACACCATATATTTT
CDR3aa: CASSSAGTGISSGNTIYF

j_gene: TRBJ1-1
v_gene: TRBV5-4
abundance: -
d_gene: TRBD1
CDR3nt: TGTGCCAGCAGCTTGGAGACAGGGTGGGGGGTTGAAGCTTTCTTT
CDR3aa: CASSLETGWGVEAFF

j_gene: TRBJ2-3
v_gene: TRBV7-2
abundance: -
d_gene: TRBD2
CDR3nt: TGTGCCAGCAGCGGCACTAGCGGGGGAAATACGCAGTATTTT
CDR3aa: CASSGTSGGNTQYF

j_gene: TRBJ1-5
v_gene: TRBV7-9
abundance: once
d_gene: TRBD1
CDR3nt: TGTGCCAGCAGTCGAACAGGGGAGCAGCCCCAGCATTTT
CDR3aa: CASSRTGEQPQHF

j_gene: TRBJ1-1
v_gene: TRBV4-1
abundance: once
d_gene: -
CDR3nt: TGCGCCAGCAGCCAAGGGGCCAGGTTCTCGGTGGACACTGAAGCTTTCTTT
CDR3aa: CASSQGARFSVDTEAFF

j_gene: TRBJ2-7
v_gene: TRBV7-8
abundance: -
d_gene: -
CDR3nt: TGTGCCAGCAGCGGGGTGACAGGGACTTTCTACGAGCAGTACTTC
CDR3aa: CASSGVTGTFYEQYF

j_gene: TRBJ2-2
v_gene: TRBV5-1
abundance: -
d_gene: -
CDR3nt: TGCGCCAGCAGCTTGCGCAGGGGCGACACCGGGGAGCTGTTTTTT
CDR3aa: CASSLRRGDTGELFF

j_gene: TRBJ1-2
v_gene: TRBV7-2
abundance: -
d_gene: TRBD1
CDR3nt: TGTGCCAGCAGCATACCGACAGGGGTGGAGGGCTACACCTTC
CDR3aa: CASSIPTGVEGYTF

j_gene: TRBJ2-3
v_gene: TRBV7-2
abundance: -
d_gene: TRBD2
CDR3nt: TGTGCCAGCAGCCGGGGGGGCCTCACCCTGAATACGCAGTATTTT
CDR3aa: CASSRGGLTLNTQYF

j_gene: TRBJ1-2
v_gene: TRBV9
abundance: -
d_gene: TRBD1
CDR3nt: TGTGCCAGCAGCCTCCGGGACAGGGACTATGGCTACACCTTC
CDR3aa: CASSLRDRDYGYTF

j_gene: TRBJ2-3
v_gene: TRBV18
abundance: -
d_gene: -
CDR3nt: TGTGCCAGCTCGGCGGGGCCTAAGTCAGATACGCAGTATTTT
CDR3aa: CASSAGPKSDTQYF

j_gene: TRBJ2-7
v_gene: TRBV6-4
abundance: -
d_gene: TRBD1
CDR3nt: TGTGCCAGCAGGCCCGACAGGGTACGGGGCTACGAGCAGTACTTC
CDR3aa: CASRPDRVRGYEQYF

j_gene: TRBJ1-1
v_gene: TRBV3-1/TRBV3-2
abundance: -
d_gene: -
CDR3nt: TGTGCCAGCAGCTCCGGACAAAAGACTGAAGCTTTCTTT
CDR3aa: CASSSGQKTEAFF

j_gene: TRBJ2-1
v_gene: TRBV2
abundance: -
d_gene: -
CDR3nt: TGTGCCAGCAGTGATTCCGGAGGCTCCTACAATGAGCAGTTCTTC
CDR3aa: CASSDSGGSYNEQFF

j_gene: TRBJ1-2
v_gene: TRBV15
abundance: -
d_gene: TRBD1
CDR3nt: TGTGCCACCAGCAGGGGACAGGGGGATGGCTACACCTTC
CDR3aa: CATSRGQGDGYTF

j_gene: TRBJ1-1
v_gene: TRBV30
abundance: -
d_gene: -
CDR3nt: TGTGCCTGGAGCCGGGAACAGATGAACACTGAAGCTTTCTTT
CDR3aa: CAWSREQMNTEAFF

j_gene: TRBJ1-3
v_gene: TRBV30
abundance: -
d_gene: TRBD1
CDR3nt: TGTGCCGGACAGGGGGCATGGGGAAACACCATATATTTT
CDR3aa: CAGQGAWGNTIYF

j_gene: TRBJ1-1
v_gene: TRBV19
abundance: -
d_gene: -
CDR3nt: TGTGCCAGTAGTCAGAAAAGGAACACTGAAGCTTTCTTT
CDR3aa: CASSQKRNTEAFF

j_gene: TRBJ2-5
v_gene: TRBV5-6
abundance: -
d_gene: -
CDR3nt: TGTGCCAGCAGCCGGTGGGAGACCCAGTACTTC
CDR3aa: CASSRWETQYF

j_gene: TRBJ1-2
v_gene: TRBV7-9
abundance: -
d_gene: TRBD1
CDR3nt: TGTGCCAGCAGCTTAGACAGGGGGTTGACCTATGGCTACACCTTC
CDR3aa: CASSLDRGLTYGYTF

j_gene: TRBJ2-3
v_gene: TRBV20-1
abundance: once
d_gene: TRBD2
CDR3nt: TGCAGTGCTAGTAGCGGGGGGGCCGGAGATACGCAGTATTTT
CDR3aa: CSASSGGAGDTQYF

j_gene: TRBJ1-6
v_gene: TRBV2
abundance: -
d_gene: -
CDR3nt: TGTGCCAGCACCTCAACTTCAGGCTATAATTCACCCCTCCACTTT
CDR3aa: CASTSTSGYNSPLHF

j_gene: TRBJ1-1
v_gene: TRBV9
abundance: -
d_gene: TRBD1
CDR3nt: TGTGCCAGCAGCGTCCTGACAGGGGTGAACACTGAAGCTTTCTTT
CDR3aa: CASSVLTGVNTEAFF

j_gene: TRBJ1-6
v_gene: TRBV5-5
abundance: -
d_gene: TRBD1
CDR3nt: TGTGCCAGCAGCTTATTCGACAGGGTTTATTCACCCCTCCACTTT
CDR3aa: CASSLFDRVYSPLHF

j_gene: TRBJ2-7
v_gene: TRBV4-1
abundance: -
d_gene: -
CDR3nt: TGCGCCAGCAGCCAAGATCCCCCGGGGGGCGTCTCCTACGAGCAGTACTTC
CDR3aa: CASSQDPPGGVSYEQYF

j_gene: TRBJ1-3
v_gene: TRBV5-5
abundance: -
d_gene: TRBD1
CDR3nt: TGTGCCAGCAGCTTGGCGCCAGGGGGATTCGATGGAAACACCATATATTTT
CDR3aa: CASSLAPGGFDGNTIYF

j_gene: TRBJ1-6
v_gene: TRBV7-9
abundance: few
d_gene: -
CDR3nt: TGTGCCAGCAGCTTTGGGGCCAATAATTCACCCCTCCACTTT
CDR3aa: CASSFGANNSPLHF

j_gene: TRBJ1-5
v_gene: TRBV2
abundance: once
d_gene: -
CDR3nt: TGTGCCAGCAGTGGTGTCAGGGGCGGTGATCAGCCCCAGCATTTT
CDR3aa: CASSGVRGGDQPQHF

j_gene: TRBJ1-4
v_gene: TRBV7-8
abundance: -
d_gene: -
CDR3nt: TGTGCCAGCAGCTCTGGGGGGTTAGCTAATGAAAAACTGTTTTTT
CDR3aa: CASSSGGLANEKLFF

j_gene: TRBJ2-2
v_gene: TRBV7-2
abundance: -
d_gene: TRBD2
CDR3nt: TGTGCCAGCAGGACTAGCGGGGGTAACACCGGGGAGCTGTTTTTT
CDR3aa: CASRTSGGNTGELFF

j_gene: TRBJ2-5
v_gene: TRBV19
abundance: -
d_gene: -
CDR3nt: TGTGCCAGTAATACGGGGACTCTATTGCGTCAAGAGACCCAGTACTTC
CDR3aa: CASNTGTLLRQETQYF

j_gene: TRBJ2-6
v_gene: TRBV5-1
abundance: -
d_gene: -
CDR3nt: TGCGCCAGCAGCTTGGACAGGTCGAAAGCCAACGTCCTGACTTTC
CDR3aa: CASSLDRSKANVLTF

j_gene: TRBJ2-1
v_gene: TRBV6-1
abundance: -
d_gene: -
CDR3nt: TGTGCCAGCAGTGAAGGGGGACAAAGATACAATGAGCAGTTCTTC
CDR3aa: CASSEGGQRYNEQFF

j_gene: TRBJ2-1
v_gene: TRBV11-2
abundance: -
d_gene: TRBD2
CDR3nt: TGTGCCAGCAGCTTATCGACTAGCGGGTGGGCGGGGGAGCAGTTCTTC
CDR3aa: CASSLSTSGWAGEQFF

j_gene: TRBJ1-2
v_gene: TRBV9
abundance: -
d_gene: -
CDR3nt: TGTGCCAGCAGCGGATTGACAGGCTATGGCTACACCTTC
CDR3aa: CASSGLTGYGYTF

j_gene: TRBJ1-6
v_gene: TRBV6-2/TRBV6-3
abundance: -
d_gene: -
CDR3nt: TGTGCCAGCAGTTTTTTCCGACAGGTTAATTCACCCCTCCACTTT
CDR3aa: CASSFFRQVNSPLHF

j_gene: TRBJ1-2
v_gene: TRBV30
abundance: once
d_gene: -
CDR3nt: TGTGCCTGGAGTGTACGGGTGACGGGGGGATTCAACTATGGCTACACCTTC
CDR3aa: CAWSVRVTGGFNYGYTF

j_gene: TRBJ1-2
v_gene: TRBV7-8
abundance: -
d_gene: -
CDR3nt: TGTGCCAGCAGCTTAGGACCCCGGAGGGGCTACACCTTC
CDR3aa: CASSLGPRRGYTF

j_gene: TRBJ1-4
v_gene: TRBV6-5
abundance: -
d_gene: -
CDR3nt: TGTGCCAGCAGTTACCTCGCAGGCGGGAAACGGGAAAAACTGTTTTTT
CDR3aa: CASSYLAGGKREKLFF

j_gene: TRBJ2-1
v_gene: TRBV9
abundance: -
d_gene: TRBD1
CDR3nt: TGTGCCAGCAGCGACCACCCCCGGGACAGCTCCTACAATGAGCAGTTCTTC
CDR3aa: CASSDHPRDSSYNEQFF

j_gene: TRBJ2-7
v_gene: TRBV30
abundance: -
d_gene: TRBD1
CDR3nt: TGTGCCTATGCGGGACAGGGCTTCGAGCAGTACTTC
CDR3aa: CAYAGQGFEQYF

j_gene: TRBJ1-1
v_gene: TRBV3-1/TRBV3-2
abundance: -
d_gene: -
CDR3nt: TGTGCCAGCAGTAGGTGGGCAGATAACACTGAAGCTTTCTTT
CDR3aa: CASSRWADNTEAFF

j_gene: TRBJ2-5
v_gene: TRBV15
abundance: once
d_gene: TRBD1
CDR3nt: TGTGCCACCAGCAGAGATGAGGGGGCGGCCGAGACCCAGTACTTC
CDR3aa: CATSRDEGAAETQYF

j_gene: TRBJ2-7
v_gene: TRBV6-1
abundance: -
d_gene: -
CDR3nt: TGTGCCAGCAGTGAAGTAGCAGGGGCTTCCTACGAGCAGTACTTC
CDR3aa: CASSEVAGASYEQYF

j_gene: TRBJ1-2
v_gene: TRBV5-6
abundance: -
d_gene: -
CDR3nt: TGTGCCAGCAGCTTCACGGGTGATGACTATGGCTACACCTTC
CDR3aa: CASSFTGDDYGYTF